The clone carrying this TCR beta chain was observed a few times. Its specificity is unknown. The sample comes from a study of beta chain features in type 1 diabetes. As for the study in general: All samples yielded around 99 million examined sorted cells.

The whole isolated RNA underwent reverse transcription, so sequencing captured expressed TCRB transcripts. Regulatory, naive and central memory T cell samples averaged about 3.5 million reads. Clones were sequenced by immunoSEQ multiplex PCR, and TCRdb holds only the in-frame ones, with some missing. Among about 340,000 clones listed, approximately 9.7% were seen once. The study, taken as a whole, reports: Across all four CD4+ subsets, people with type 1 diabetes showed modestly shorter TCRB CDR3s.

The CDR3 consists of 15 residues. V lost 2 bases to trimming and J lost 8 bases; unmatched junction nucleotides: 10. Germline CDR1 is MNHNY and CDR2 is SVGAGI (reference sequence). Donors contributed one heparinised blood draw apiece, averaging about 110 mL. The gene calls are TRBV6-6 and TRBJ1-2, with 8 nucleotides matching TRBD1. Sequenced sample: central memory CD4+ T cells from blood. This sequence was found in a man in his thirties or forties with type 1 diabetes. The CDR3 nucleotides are TGTGCCAGCAGTTACCGGACAGGGACGACTCGAGGCTACACCTTC. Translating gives CASSYRTGTTRGYTF.